This T cell receptor (beta chain) derives from a study of cytomegalovirus exposure and HLA in healthy donors. PCR was performed using 60 Vbeta and 13 Jbeta primers. The table came from immunoSEQ multiplex PCR; TCRdb's copy has only in-frame clones and leaves some out. The sample holds around 99,000 clones; 81% are singletons and the top ten take 2.2%. Regarding this clone: Its specificity is not known.

V lost 4 bases to trimming and J lost 3 bases; unmatched junction nucleotides: 5. Germline-derived CDR1 and CDR2 are LGHNA and YNFKEQ. The CDR3 sequence is 15 residues long. General observations from the study: In an earlier analysis, about 87% or about 30%: the productive usage of most TCR beta V segments.

The sequencing input was PBMCs. This sequence was found in a woman in her 30s in good health and CMV-seronegative. This rearrangement joins TRBV4-2 to TRBJ2-7, with 11 bases fitting TRBD1. The CDR3 DNA reads TGTGCCAGCAGCCCTCCGGGACAGGGGGGCTACGAGCAGTACTTC. This encodes CASSPPGQGGYEQYF.